This T cell receptor beta chain was obtained from a study of OX40 agonist ivuxolimab in advanced cancers. It was autoimmune disease history or systemic immunosuppression that excluded patients. The assay was immunoSEQ multiplex PCR, and TCRdb's table has in-frame clones only and misses some. Altogether approximately 89,000 clones are present, about 83% being singletons, with the ten largest covering 0.5%. With V trimmed by 3 bases and J by 3 bases, 7 bases remained unmatched. CDR3 size: 16 residues. Germline-derived CDR1 and CDR2 are SGHDT and YYEEEE. The sequence was collected from an adult with an advanced solid tumor such as melanoma, head and neck, liver or kidney cancer. The chain has TRBV5-6 and TRBJ2-7; 12 positions agree with TRBD1. The specimen comprised CD4+ or CD8+ T cells sorted from blood, sampled in a trial of the OX40 agonist ivuxolimab. CDR3 protein: CASSSRGTGGLYEQYF. The CDR3 DNA sequence: TGTGCCAGCAGCTCCAGGGGGACAGGGGGCCTCTACGAGCAGTACTTC.